The 12 T cell receptor beta chains reported below all come from one sample, sequenced in a study of blood T cell repertoires in COVID-19. Profiled with immunoSEQ multiplex PCR; TCRdb holds only in-frame clones, not every one. The table lists around 130,000 clones, roughly 71% of them singletons, with around 18% in the top ten. The sequencing input was peripheral blood. These receptors were obtained from an older man with acute or convalescent COVID-19.

The V gene is TRBV5-1, the J gene TRBJ2-5; D is perhaps TRBD1 (6 bases). The V gene lost 4 bases and the J gene lost 5 bases, with 21 bases spanning the gap. This CDR3 has 16 residues. Germline CDR1 SGHRS, CDR2 YFSETQ. The CDR3 region is CASSLQNLQGLETQYF. CDR3 nucleotides: TGCGCCAGCAGCCTTCAAAACTTACAGGGTTTGGAGACCCAGTACTTC.

This sequence joins TRBV13 and TRBJ1-5, with TRBD1 as a possible D gene (6 bases). CDR1 and CDR2 (germline): PRHDT, FYEKMQ (reference sequence). This CDR3 has 14 residues. The V gene lost 5 bases and the J gene lost 6 bases, with 14 bases spanning the gap. As DNA, the CDR3 is TGTGCCAGCAGCGTGGGACATCTCTCTCAGCCCCAGCATTTT. Protein product: CASSVGHLSQPQHF.

This clone has a handful of counts. The rearrangement links TRBV28 to TRBJ1-2; 9 bases agree with TRBD1. This CDR3 spans 14 amino acids. Trimming took 4 bases from V and 7 from J; bases not matched to a gene: 7. Germline V CDR1 and CDR2: MDHEN, SYDVKM. CDR3 bases: TGTGCCAGCAGTTACCCACAGGGGGCTTTTGGCTACACCTTC. Translation: CASSYPQGAFGYTF.

The V gene is TRBV5-8, the J gene TRBJ1-3, with D hard to call. CDR3 length: 15 amino acids. Germline CDR1 SGHTS, CDR2 YDEGEE. V was clipped by 4 bases and J by 3 bases, with 14 bases between them. The CDR3 sequence is CASSVRTLSGNTIYF. CDR3 nucleotides: TGTGCCAGCAGCGTAAGAACTCTAAGTGGAAACACCATATATTTT.

The gene calls are TRBV10-3 and TRBJ1-1, with 8 positions matching TRBD1. Germline CDR1 ENHRY, CDR2 SYGVKD. The V segment lost 6 bases and the J segment 5 bases; nucleotides outside the gene matches: 2. The CDR3 has 12 amino acids. DNA of the CDR3: TGTGCCATCAGGGACAGGGTTACTGAAGCTTTCTTT. It encodes CAIRDRVTEAFF.

V gene TRBV11-2 combines with J gene TRBJ1-3, with TRBD1 as a possible D gene (5 bases). The germline V and J ends were trimmed by 2 bases and 0 bases, with 14 bases remaining between them. Germline-derived CDR1 and CDR2 are SGHAT and FQNNGV. There are 17 residues in the CDR3. CDR3 sequence reads: CASSLKRQHYSGNTIYF. CDR3 coding DNA: TGTGCCAGCAGCTTAAAAAGACAGCATTACTCTGGAAACACCATATATTTT.

The chain combines TRBV19 with TRBJ2-7; maybe TRBD2 (5 bases). Trimming pared 4 bases from V and 1 base from J, leaving 14 bases between. Germline V CDR1 and CDR2: LNHDA, SQIVND (reference sequence). The CDR3 spans 15 residues. CDR3 loop: CASSSGGSPSYEQYF. CDR3 nucleotides: TGTGCCAGTAGTAGTGGAGGCAGCCCGTCCTACGAGCAGTACTTC. Combining the CDR3 with reference TRBV19 and TRBJ2-7 gives the whole variable domain DGGITQSPKYLFRKEGQNVTLSCEQNLNHDAMYWYRQDPGQGLRLIYYSQIVNDFQKGDIAEGYSVSREKKESFPLTVTSAQKNPTAFYLCASSSGGSPSYEQYFGPGTRLTVT.

The chain carries TRBV30 and TRBJ1-2; TRBD1 might be the D (5 bases). Trimming stripped 0 bases from V and 2 bases from J, with 10 bases between. The CDR3 covers 14 residues. Germline assignment: CDR1 GTSNPN and CDR2 SVGIG (reference sequence). The chain's CDR3 is CAWSVQEGNYGYTF. The DNA of the CDR3 is TGTGCCTGGAGTGTACAGGAGGGGAACTATGGCTACACCTTC.

V and J are TRBV2 and TRBJ2-6; 7 nucleotides align to TRBD1. The CDR3 is 14 residues long. The V gene end was trimmed by 7 bases and the J gene end by 4 bases; junction bases not matched to a gene: 4. Germline CDR1 and CDR2: SNHLY and FYNNEI. CDR3 DNA sequence: TGTGCCAGCATCACAGGGGCCGGGGCCAACGTCCTGACTTTC. Translation: CASITGAGANVLTF.

Only one count was recorded for this clone. V gene TRBV28 combines with J gene TRBJ1-1; a weak D match, TRBD1 (5 bases). Per germline, CDR1 MDHEN and CDR2 SYDVKM. V shed 6 bases and J shed 5 bases, with 13 bases lying between them. The CDR3 length is 13 residues. The CDR3 DNA is TGTGCCAGCAGCCCAGGGTCCCCTACTGAAGCTTTCTTT. As protein: CASSPGSPTEAFF.

The chain employs TRBV9 and TRBJ1-6; a weak D match, TRBD1 (6 bases). Germline V lookup: CDR1 SGDLS, CDR2 YYNGEE. CDR3 length: 15 residues. The V end was cut by 5 bases, the J end by 7 bases, with 16 bases between. This CDR3 reads CASSAQTGKNSPLHF. The CDR3 nucleotides read TGTGCCAGCAGTGCCCAAACAGGGAAGAATTCACCCCTCCACTTT.

The genes are TRBV7-2 and TRBJ2-7, with D tentatively TRBD1 (6 bases). This CDR3 is 17 amino acids long. V shed 0 bases and J shed 1 base, with 16 bases lying between them. Per the germline V gene, CDR1 is SGHTA and CDR2 is FQGNSA. Here the CDR3 reads CASSLAATGMGSYEQYF. The CDR3 coding sequence is TGTGCCAGCAGCTTAGCCGCAACAGGGATGGGATCCTACGAGCAGTACTTC.